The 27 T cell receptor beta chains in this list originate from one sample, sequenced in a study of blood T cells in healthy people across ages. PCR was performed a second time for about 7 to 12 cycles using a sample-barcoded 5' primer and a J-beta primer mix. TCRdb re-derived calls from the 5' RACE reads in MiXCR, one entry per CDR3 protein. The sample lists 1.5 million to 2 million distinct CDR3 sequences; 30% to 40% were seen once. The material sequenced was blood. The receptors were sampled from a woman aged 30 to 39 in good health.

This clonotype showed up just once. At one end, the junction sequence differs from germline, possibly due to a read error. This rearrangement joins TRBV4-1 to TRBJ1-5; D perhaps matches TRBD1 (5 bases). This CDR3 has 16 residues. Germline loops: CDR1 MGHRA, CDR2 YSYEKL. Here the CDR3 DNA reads TGCGCCGGCAGCCCAAACTTCGACAGAGACAATCAGCCCCAGCATTTT. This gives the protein CAGSPNFDRDNQPQHF.

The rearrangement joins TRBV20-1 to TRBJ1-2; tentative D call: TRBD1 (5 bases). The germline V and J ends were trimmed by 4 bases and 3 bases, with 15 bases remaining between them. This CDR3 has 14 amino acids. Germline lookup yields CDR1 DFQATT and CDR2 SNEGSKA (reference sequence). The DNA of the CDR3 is TGCAGTGCTATACCCCAGGGAAGGGACTATGGCTACACCTTC. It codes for CSAIPQGRDYGYTF.

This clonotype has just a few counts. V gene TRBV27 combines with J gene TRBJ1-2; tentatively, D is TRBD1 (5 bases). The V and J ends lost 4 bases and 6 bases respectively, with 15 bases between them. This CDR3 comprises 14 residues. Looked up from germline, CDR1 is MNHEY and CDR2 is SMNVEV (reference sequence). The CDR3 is CASSWRDGRDGYTF. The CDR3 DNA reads TGTGCCAGCAGTTGGAGGGACGGCAGGGATGGCTACACCTTC.

The DNA of the CDR3 is TGCGCCAGCAGCTTAACATACAGGTACAATGAGCAGTTCTTC. This encodes CASSLTYRYNEQFF. The gene calls are TRBV5-1 and TRBJ2-1; possible D gene TRBD1, 5 bases. The CDR3 has 14 amino acids. The V end was cut by 2 bases, the J end by 4 bases, with 10 bases between. The germline gives CDR1 SGHRS, CDR2 YFSETQ.

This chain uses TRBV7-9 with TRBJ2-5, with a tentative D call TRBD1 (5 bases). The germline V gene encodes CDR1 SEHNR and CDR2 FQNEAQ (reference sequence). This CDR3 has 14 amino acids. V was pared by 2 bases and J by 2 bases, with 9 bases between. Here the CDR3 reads CASSLMQGQETQYF. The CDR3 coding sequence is TGTGCCAGCAGCTTAATGCAGGGTCAAGAGACCCAGTACTTC.

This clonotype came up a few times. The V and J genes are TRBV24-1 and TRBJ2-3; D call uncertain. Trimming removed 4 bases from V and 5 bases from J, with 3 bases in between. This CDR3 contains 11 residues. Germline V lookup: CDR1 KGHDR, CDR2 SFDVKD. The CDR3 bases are TGTGCCACCAGTGACAGAGATACGCAGTATTTT. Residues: CATSDRDTQYF.

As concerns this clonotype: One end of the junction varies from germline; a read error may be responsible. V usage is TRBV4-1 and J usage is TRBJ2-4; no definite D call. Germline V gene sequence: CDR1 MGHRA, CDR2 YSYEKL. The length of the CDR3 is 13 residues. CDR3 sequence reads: CAGSQVDKNIQYF. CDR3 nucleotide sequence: TGCGCCGGCAGCCAAGTCGACAAAAACATTCAGTACTTC.

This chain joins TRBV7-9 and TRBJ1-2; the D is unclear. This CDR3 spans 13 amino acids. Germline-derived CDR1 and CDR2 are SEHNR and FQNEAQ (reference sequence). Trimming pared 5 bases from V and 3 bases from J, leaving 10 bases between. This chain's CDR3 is CASSHPGDYGYTF. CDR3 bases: TGTGCCAGCAGCCATCCCGGCGACTATGGCTACACCTTC.

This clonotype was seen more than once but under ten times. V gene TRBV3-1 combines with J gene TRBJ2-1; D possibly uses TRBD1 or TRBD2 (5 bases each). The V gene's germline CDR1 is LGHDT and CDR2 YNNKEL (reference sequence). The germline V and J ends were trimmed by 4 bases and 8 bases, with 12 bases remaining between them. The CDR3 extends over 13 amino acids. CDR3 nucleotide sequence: TGTGCCAGCAGCCTGCTTGTGGGACATGAGCAGTTCTTC. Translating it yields CASSLLVGHEQFF.

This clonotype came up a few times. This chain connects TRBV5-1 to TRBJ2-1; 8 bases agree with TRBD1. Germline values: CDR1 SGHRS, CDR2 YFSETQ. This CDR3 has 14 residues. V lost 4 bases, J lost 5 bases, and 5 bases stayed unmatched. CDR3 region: CASSRGQDNNEQFF. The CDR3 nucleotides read TGCGCCAGCAGCAGGGGACAGGACAACAATGAGCAGTTCTTC.

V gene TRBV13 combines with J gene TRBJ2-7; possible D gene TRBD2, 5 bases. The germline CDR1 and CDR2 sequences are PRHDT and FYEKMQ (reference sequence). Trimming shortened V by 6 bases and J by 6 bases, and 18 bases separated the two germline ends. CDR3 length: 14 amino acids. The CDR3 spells CASSPGPSGSEQYF. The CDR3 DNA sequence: TGTGCCAGCAGTCCCGGGCCCAGCGGTTCCGAGCAGTACTTC.

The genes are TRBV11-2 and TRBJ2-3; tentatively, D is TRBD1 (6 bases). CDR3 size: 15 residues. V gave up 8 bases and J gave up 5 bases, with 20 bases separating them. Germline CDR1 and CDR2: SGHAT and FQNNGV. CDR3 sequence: CASSPGQEGVDTQYF. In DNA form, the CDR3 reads TGTGCCAGCTCCCCGGGACAAGAGGGAGTAGATACGCAGTATTTT.

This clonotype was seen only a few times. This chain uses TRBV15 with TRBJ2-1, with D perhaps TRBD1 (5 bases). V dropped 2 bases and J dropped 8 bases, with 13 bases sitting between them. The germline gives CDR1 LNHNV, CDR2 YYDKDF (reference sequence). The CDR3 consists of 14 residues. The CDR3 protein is CATSRPPLQDEQFF. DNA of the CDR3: TGTGCCACCAGCAGACCCCCCTTACAGGATGAGCAGTTCTTC.

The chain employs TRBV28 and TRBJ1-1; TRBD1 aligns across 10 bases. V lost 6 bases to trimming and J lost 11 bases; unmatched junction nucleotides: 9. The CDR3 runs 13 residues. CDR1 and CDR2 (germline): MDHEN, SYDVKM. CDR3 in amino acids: CASSHGQGGKAFF. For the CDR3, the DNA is TGTGCCAGCAGCCACGGACAGGGGGGGAAGGCTTTCTTT.

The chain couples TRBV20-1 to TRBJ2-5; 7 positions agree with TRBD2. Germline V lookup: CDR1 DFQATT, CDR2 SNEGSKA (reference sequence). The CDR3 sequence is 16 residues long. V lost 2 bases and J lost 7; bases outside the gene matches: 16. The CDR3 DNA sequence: TGCAGTGCTAGAAGTTGGGAGGGGACCCCGGTAGGGACCCAGTACTTC. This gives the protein CSARSWEGTPVGTQYF.

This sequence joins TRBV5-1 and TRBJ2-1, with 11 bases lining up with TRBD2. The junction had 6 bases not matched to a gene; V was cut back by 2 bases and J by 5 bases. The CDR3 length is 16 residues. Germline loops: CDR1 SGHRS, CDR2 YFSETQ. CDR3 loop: CASSFSLAGVNNEQFF. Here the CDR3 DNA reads TGCGCCAGCAGCTTCTCACTAGCGGGAGTAAACAATGAGCAGTTCTTC.

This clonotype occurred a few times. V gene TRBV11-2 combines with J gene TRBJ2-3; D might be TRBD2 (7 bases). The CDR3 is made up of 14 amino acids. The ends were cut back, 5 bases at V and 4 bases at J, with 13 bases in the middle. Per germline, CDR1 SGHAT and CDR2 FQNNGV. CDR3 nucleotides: TGTGCCAGCAGCGGGGGGGGCCAGGCAGATACGCAGTATTTT. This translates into CASSGGGQADTQYF.

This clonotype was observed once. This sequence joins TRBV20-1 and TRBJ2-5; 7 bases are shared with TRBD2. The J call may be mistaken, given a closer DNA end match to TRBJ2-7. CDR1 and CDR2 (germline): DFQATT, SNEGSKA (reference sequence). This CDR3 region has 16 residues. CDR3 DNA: TGCAGTGCTAGAGATCCAAAACCCGGGAGGATATGCGAGCAGTACTTC. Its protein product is CSARDPKPGRICEQYF.

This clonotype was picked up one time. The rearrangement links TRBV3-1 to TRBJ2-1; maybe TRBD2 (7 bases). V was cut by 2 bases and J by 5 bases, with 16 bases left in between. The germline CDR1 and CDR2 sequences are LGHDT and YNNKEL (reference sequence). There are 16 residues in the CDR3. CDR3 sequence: CASSQRGGGANNEQFF. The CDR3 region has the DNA TGTGCCAGCAGCCAAAGGGGGGGGGGCGCAAACAATGAGCAGTTCTTC.

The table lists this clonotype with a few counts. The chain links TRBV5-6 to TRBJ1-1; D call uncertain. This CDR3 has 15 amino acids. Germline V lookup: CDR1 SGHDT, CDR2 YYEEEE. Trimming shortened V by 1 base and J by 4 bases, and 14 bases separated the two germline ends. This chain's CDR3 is CASSLSQATTTEAFF. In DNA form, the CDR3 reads TGTGCCAGCAGCTTGAGTCAGGCGACGACCACTGAAGCTTTCTTT. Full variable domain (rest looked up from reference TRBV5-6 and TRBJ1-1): DAGVTQSPTHLIKTRGQQVTLRCSPKSGHDTVSWYQQALGQGPQFIFQYYEEEERQRGNFPDRFSGHQFPNYSSELNVNALLLGDSALYLCASSLSQATTTEAFFGQGTRLTVV.

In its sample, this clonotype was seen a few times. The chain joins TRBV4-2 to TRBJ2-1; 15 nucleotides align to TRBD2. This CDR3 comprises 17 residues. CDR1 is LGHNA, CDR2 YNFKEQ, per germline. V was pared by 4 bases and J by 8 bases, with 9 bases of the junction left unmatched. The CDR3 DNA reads TGTGCCAGCAGCCCAACCCCCGGACTAGCGGGGGGGGATGAGCAGTTCTTC. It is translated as CASSPTPGLAGGDEQFF.

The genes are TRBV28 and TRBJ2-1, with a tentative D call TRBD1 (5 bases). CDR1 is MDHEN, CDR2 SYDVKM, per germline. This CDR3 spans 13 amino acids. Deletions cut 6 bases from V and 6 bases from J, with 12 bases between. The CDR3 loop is CASSLTVPNEQFF. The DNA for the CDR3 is TGTGCCAGCAGCCTGACAGTCCCCAATGAGCAGTTCTTC.

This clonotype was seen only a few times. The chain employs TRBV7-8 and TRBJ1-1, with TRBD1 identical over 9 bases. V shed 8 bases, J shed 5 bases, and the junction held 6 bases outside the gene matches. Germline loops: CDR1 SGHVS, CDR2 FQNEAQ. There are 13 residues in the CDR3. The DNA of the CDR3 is TGTGCCAGCGGAACAGGGGGCGGAACTGAAGCTTTCTTT. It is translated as CASGTGGGTEAFF.

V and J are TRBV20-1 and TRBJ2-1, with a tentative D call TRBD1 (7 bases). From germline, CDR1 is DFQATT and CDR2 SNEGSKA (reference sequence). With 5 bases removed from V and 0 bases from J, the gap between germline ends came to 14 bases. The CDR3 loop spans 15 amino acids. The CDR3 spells CSAASQGGSYNEQFF. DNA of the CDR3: TGCAGTGCTGCGAGCCAGGGGGGCTCCTACAATGAGCAGTTCTTC.

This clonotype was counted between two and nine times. The DNA of the CDR3 is TGTGCCAGCAGCCAGGGACAGATCCTCAACTATGGCTACACCTTC. Translated, it gives CASSQGQILNYGYTF. V gene TRBV3-1 combines with J gene TRBJ1-2, with 7 bases that match TRBD1. With V trimmed by 3 bases and J by 2 bases, 6 bases remained unmatched. This CDR3 contains 15 residues. Germline loops: CDR1 LGHDT, CDR2 YNNKEL (reference sequence).

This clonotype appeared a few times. The CDR3 protein is CASSSELGLAGETQYF. CDR3 nucleotides: TGTGCCAGCAGCTCAGAACTGGGACTAGCAGGGGAGACCCAGTACTTC. This chain uses TRBV7-6 with TRBJ2-5; 9 nucleotides match TRBD2. The V and J ends lost 4 bases and 5 bases, in that order; junction bases with no gene match: 11. Germline-derived CDR1 and CDR2 are SGHVS and FNYEAQ. The CDR3 consists of 16 residues.

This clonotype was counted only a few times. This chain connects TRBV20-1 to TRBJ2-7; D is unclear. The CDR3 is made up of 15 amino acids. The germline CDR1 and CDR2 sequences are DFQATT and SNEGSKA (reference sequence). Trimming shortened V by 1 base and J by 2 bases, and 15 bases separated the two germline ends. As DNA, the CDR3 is TGCAGTGCTAGAGGTCCGCGACCATTCACCTACGAGCAGTACTTC. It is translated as CSARGPRPFTYEQYF.